This TCR beta chain originates from a study of radiotherapy plus CTLA-4 blockade in lung cancer. Repertoires were generated with immunoSEQ multiplex PCR, while TCRdb's copy carries only in-frame clones and drops some. Seen here are under 65,000 clones, 77% observed once, and the top ten hold around 2.4%. CDR1 is SGHNT and CDR2 is YYREEE in the germline V gene (reference sequence). V was shortened by 4 bases and J by 7 bases, with 18 bases between the two germline ends. This CDR3 has 14 amino acids. This rearrangement joins TRBV5-4 to TRBJ2-7, with D perhaps TRBD1 (7 bases). Sequenced here: peripheral blood, sampled from a patient treated with radiotherapy plus ipilimumab. This receptor was obtained from a human donor with non-small cell lung cancer whose response to radiotherapy plus ipilimumab could not be evaluated. This chain's CDR3 is CASSPTGGRGEQYF. The CDR3 DNA is TGTGCCAGCAGCCCCACCGGGGGCAGGGGGGAGCAGTACTTC.